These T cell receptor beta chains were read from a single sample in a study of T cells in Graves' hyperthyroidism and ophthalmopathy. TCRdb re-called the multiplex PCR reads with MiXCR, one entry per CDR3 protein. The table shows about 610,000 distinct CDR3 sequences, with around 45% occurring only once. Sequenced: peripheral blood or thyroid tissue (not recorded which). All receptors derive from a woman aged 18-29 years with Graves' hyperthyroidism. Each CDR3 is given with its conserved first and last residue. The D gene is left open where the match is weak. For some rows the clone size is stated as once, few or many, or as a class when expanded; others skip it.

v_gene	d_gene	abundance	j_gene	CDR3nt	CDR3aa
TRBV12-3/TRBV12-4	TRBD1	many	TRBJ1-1	TGTGCCAGCAGTTTAGCAGGGGGCCTTGAAGCTTTCTTT	CASSLAGGLEAFF
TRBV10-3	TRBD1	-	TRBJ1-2	TGTGCCATCAGTTCCGACAGGGCTTATGGCTACACCTTC	CAISSDRAYGYTF
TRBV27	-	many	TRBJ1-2	TGTGCCAGCAGTTTCAGGTCTAACTATGGCTACACCTTC	CASSFRSNYGYTF
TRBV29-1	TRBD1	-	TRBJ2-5	TGCAGCGTTGAAGAGAGGGGACAGGGGGCTTGGGAGACCCAGTACTTC	CSVEERGQGAWETQYF
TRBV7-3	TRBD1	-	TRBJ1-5	TGTGCCAGCAGCAAGGACAGGGAATACAATGAGCAGCATTTT	CASSKDREYNEQHF
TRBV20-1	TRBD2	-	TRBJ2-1	TGCAGTGCTGACGGACTAGCGGGCCAGGGGGAGCAGTTCTTC	CSADGLAGQGEQFF
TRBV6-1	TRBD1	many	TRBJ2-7	TGTGCCAGCAGGAAAGACAGGGGCTACGAGCAGTACTTC	CASRKDRGYEQYF
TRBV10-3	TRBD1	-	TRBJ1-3	TGTGCCATCAGTGTGGGGACAGACACCATATATTTT	CAISVGTDTIYF
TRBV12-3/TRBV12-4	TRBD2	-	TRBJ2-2	TGTGCCAGCTCGGGACTAGCGGGAGCTGTTTTT	CASSGLAGAVF
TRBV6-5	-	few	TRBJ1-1	TGTGCCAGCAGTTACTCGTTGTTCCGGGGGGCAAGGGACACTGAAGCTTTCTTT	CASSYSLFRGARDTEAFF
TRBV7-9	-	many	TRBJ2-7	TGTGCCAGCAGTTCACAGGGCGACGAGCAGTACTTC	CASSSQGDEQYF
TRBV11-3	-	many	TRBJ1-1	TGTGCCAGCAGTCGATACCTCACAGGGAAGATGAACACTGAAGCTTTCTTT	CASSRYLTGKMNTEAFF
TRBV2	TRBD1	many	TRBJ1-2	TGTGCCAGTTCGGGACAGGTGGGTGGCTACACCTTC	CASSGQVGGYTF
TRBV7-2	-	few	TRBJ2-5	TGTGCCAGCACCCCCCTAACAGGCCGAGAGACCCAGTACTTC	CASTPLTGRETQYF
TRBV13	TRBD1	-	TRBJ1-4	TGTGCCAGCAGCCTAGACGGGACAGGGGGATTC	CASSLDGTGGF
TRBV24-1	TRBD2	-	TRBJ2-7	TGTGCCACCAGTGATTCTAGCGGGAGCGGATACGAGCAGTACTTC	CATSDSSGSGYEQYF
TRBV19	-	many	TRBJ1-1	TGTGCCAGTAGCGTCGGGATCTTGAACACTGAAGCTTTCTTT	CASSVGILNTEAFF
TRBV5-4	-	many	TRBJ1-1	TGTGCCAGCAGCCCTGACAAGAACACTGAAGCTTTCTTT	CASSPDKNTEAFF
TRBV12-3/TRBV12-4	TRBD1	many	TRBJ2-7	TGTGCCAGCAGGAGCGACAGGGGCGAGCAGTACTTC	CASRSDRGEQYF
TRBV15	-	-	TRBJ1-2	TGTGCCACCAGCAGAGGGCCAGCCTCTAACTATGGCTACACCTTC	CATSRGPASNYGYTF
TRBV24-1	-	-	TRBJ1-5	TGTGCCACCAGTGCTCGCGAGGCCAATCAGCCCCAGCATTTT	CATSAREANQPQHF
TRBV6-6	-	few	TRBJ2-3	TGTGCCACTGGCAAGAGAGTTAGCACAGATACGCAGTATTTT	CATGKRVSTDTQYF
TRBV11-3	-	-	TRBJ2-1	TGTGCCAGCAGCTTAGAGGGGCTAGCGAATAATGAGCAGTTCTTC	CASSLEGLANNEQFF
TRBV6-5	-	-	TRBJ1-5	TGTGCCAGCAGTTACGGGACGGCCAATCAGCCCCAGCATTTT	CASSYGTANQPQHF
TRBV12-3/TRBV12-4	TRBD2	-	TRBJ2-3	TGTGCCAGCGCCGTAGCGGGATATATGGCAGATACGCAGTATTTT	CASAVAGYMADTQYF
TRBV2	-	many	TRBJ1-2	TGTGCCAGCAGACCTGACGGGAACTATGGCTACACCTTC	CASRPDGNYGYTF
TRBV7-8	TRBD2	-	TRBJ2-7	TGTGCCAGCAGCTTAGACGGCGGGAGGGCCACCTACGAGCAGTACTTC	CASSLDGGRATYEQYF
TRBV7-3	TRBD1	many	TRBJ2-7	TGTGCCAGCAGCCATACAGGGGGCGTGGACGAGCAGTACTTC	CASSHTGGVDEQYF
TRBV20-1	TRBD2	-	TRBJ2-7	TGCAGTGCTTCTAGCGGGGTCTACAATGAGCAGTACTTC	CSASSGVYNEQYF
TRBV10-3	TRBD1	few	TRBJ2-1	TGTGCCATCAGTGAGGGGGACAGGGACTACAATGAGCAGTTCTTC	CAISEGDRDYNEQFF
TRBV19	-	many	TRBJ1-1	TGTGCCAGTTCGACGAGGGGGTTGAACACTGAAGCTTTCTTT	CASSTRGLNTEAFF
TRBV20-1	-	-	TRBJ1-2	TGCAGTCCAGGGCGGGAGAACTATGGCTACACCTTC	CSPGRENYGYTF
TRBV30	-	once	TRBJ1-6	TGTGTCTGGAACCCCACAGGATCTAGTTCACCCCTCCACTTT	CVWNPTGSSSPLHF
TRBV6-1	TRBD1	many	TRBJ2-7	TGTGCCAGCACCCGAGGGACAGACACAACCTACGAGCAGTACTTC	CASTRGTDTTYEQYF
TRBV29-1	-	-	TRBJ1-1	TGCAGCATGCACAGGGCGAACACTGAAGCTTTCTTT	CSMHRANTEAFF
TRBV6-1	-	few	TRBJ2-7	TGTGCCAGCCGAGCTTACCTGATGGGAACTACCTACGAGCAGTACTTC	CASRAYLMGTTYEQYF
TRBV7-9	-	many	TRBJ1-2	TGTGCCAGCAGCCCCCCCCAGGGTGGGTATGGCTACACCTTC	CASSPPQGGYGYTF
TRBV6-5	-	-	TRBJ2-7	TGTGCCAGCAGTTATTTGGCGGGTAGCTCCTACGAGCAGTACTTC	CASSYLAGSSYEQYF
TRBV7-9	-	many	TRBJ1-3	TGTGCCAGCAGCCGGACTAGTCTGGGGGCGAGTCCTGGAAACACCATATATTTT	CASSRTSLGASPGNTIYF
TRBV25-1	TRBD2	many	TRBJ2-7	TGTGCCAGCAGTGATACAGGACTAGCGGGATCCCACGAGCAGTACTTC	CASSDTGLAGSHEQYF
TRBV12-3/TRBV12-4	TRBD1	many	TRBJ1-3	TGTGCCAGCAGTCCCCAGGGGGTAAGAGGAAACACCATATATTTT	CASSPQGVRGNTIYF
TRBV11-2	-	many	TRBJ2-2	TGTGCCAGCAGCTCCCGGGTGAACGGGGAGCTGTTTTTT	CASSSRVNGELFF
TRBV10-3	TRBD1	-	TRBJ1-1	TGTGCCATCAGAGGGACAGGGGAAGCTTTCTTT	CAIRGTGEAFF
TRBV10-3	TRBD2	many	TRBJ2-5	TGTGCCATCAGTCGGGGACTAGCGGGAGAAGAGACCCAGTACTTC	CAISRGLAGEETQYF
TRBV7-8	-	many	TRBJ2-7	TGTGCCAGCAGCTTATATGGGAGCTCCTACGAGCAGTACTTC	CASSLYGSSYEQYF
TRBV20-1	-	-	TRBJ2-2	TGCAGTGCTAGAGGAGGGACCGATGGTGGGAAGCTGTTTTTT	CSARGGTDGGKLFF
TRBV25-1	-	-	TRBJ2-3	TGTGCCAGCACTCACTGGGAGGCCCATAACACAGATACGCAGTATTTT	CASTHWEAHNTDTQYF
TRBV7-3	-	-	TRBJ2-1	TGTGCCAGCAGCTTTAGGGCAGAGCAGTTCTTC	CASSFRAEQFF
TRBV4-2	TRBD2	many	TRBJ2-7	TGTGCCAGCAGCCAAGATCGGGGGGGTCGGTACGAGCAGTACTTC	CASSQDRGGRYEQYF
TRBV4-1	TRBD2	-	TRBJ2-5	TGCGCCAGCAGACGACCTGGGGGAGGGCCCTCTGAGACCCAGTACTTC	CASRRPGGGPSETQYF
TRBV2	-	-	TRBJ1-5	TGTGCCAGCAGTAAAGGGAAGGCCCAGCATTTT	CASSKGKAQHF
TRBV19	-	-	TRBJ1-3	TGTGTCCTTTCTTATCGGCAGGGAGGTATCGGATCTGGAAACACCATATATTTT	CVLSYRQGGIGSGNTIYF
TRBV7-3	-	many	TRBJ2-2	TGTGCCAGCAGCTTAGGGGGGGCACAGAACACCGGGGAGCTGTTTTTT	CASSLGGAQNTGELFF
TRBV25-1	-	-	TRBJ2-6	TGTGCTAGACACAGGGTAGGCTGGAGCTCTGGGGCCAACGTCCTGACTTTC	CARHRVGWSSGANVLTF
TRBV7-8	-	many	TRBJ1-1	TGTGCCAGCAGCTTAGACCTGGGGGGAATCGGTGAAGCTTTCTTT	CASSLDLGGIGEAFF
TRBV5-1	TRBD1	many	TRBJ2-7	TGCGCCAGCAAAGAGACAGGGGCCTCCTACGAGCAGTACTTC	CASKETGASYEQYF
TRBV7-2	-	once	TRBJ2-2	TGTGCCAGCAGCCCAACTAGCGGGACAGGGTTCGGGGAGCTGTTTTTT	CASSPTSGTGFGELFF
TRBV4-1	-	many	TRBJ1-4	TGCGCCAGCAGCCCCCCGGCGGCAAGGGTGTTTTTT	CASSPPAARVFF
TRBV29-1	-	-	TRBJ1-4	TGCAGCAGCCAAGTAAGAACGGGACTTAATGAAAAACTGTTTTTT	CSSQVRTGLNEKLFF